The 12 T cell receptor beta chains given below trace back to one sample, sequenced in a study of OX40 agonist ivuxolimab in advanced cancers. Produced via immunoSEQ multiplex PCR; TCRdb's table is partial and in-frame only. The sample shows around 140,000 clones, 93% of them seen only once. The input for sequencing was CD4+ or CD8+ T cells sorted from blood, taken in a trial of the OX40 agonist ivuxolimab. The receptors were gathered from an adult with an advanced solid tumor such as melanoma, head and neck, liver or kidney cancer.

V is TRBV7-2 and J is TRBJ2-7; D remains unclear. Trimming took 5 bases from V and 4 from J, leaving 9 bases between them. The CDR3 length is 12 residues. Germline V gene lookup returns CDR1 SGHTA and CDR2 FQGNSA. As DNA, the CDR3 is TGTGCCAGCAGCGCCTCAGGTTACGAGCAGTACTTC. The encoded protein is CASSASGYEQYF.

J is TRBJ2-1 and V is TRBV28, with 10 bases fitting TRBD2. This CDR3 has 13 residues. The V and J ends lost 8 bases and 4 bases, in that order; junction bases with no gene match: 2. The germline gives CDR1 MDHEN, CDR2 SYDVKM. The CDR3 loop is CASGTSDYNEQFF. The CDR3 nucleotides read TGTGCCAGCGGGACTAGCGATTACAATGAGCAGTTCTTC.

This chain uses TRBV7-2 with TRBJ1-4, with D possibly being TRBD1 (5 bases). CDR3 length: 14 amino acids. Looked up from germline, CDR1 is SGHTA and CDR2 is FQGNSA. V lost 5 bases, J lost 1 base, and 8 bases lay in between. The CDR3 bases are TGTGCCAGCAGCCCAGGGAGAACTAATGAAAAACTGTTTTTT. Amino acids: CASSPGRTNEKLFF.

The chain's CDR3 is CASSPGGTETQYF. CDR3 bases: TGTGCCAGCAGCCCAGGGGGGACAGAGACCCAGTACTTC. The chain recombines TRBV5-6 with TRBJ2-5, with D perhaps matching TRBD1 (7 bases). The germline CDR1 and CDR2 sequences are SGHDT and YYEEEE. There are 13 residues in the CDR3. The V end was cut by 4 bases, the J end by 4 bases, with 11 bases between.

The V call is TRBV19, the J call TRBJ1-5; no reliable D call. From germline, CDR1 is LNHDA and CDR2 SQIVND (reference sequence). V shed 3 bases and J shed 3 bases, with 18 bases lying between them. This CDR3 has 17 amino acids. CDR3 sequence: CASSIPWRTRTNQPQHF. The CDR3, as DNA: TGTGCCAGTAGTATTCCTTGGCGGACCAGAACCAATCAGCCCCAGCATTTT.

J is TRBJ1-4 and V is TRBV7-2; 7 nucleotides agree with TRBD1. Germline V lookup: CDR1 SGHTA, CDR2 FQGNSA. After removal of 5 bases from V and 2 bases from J, the junction contained 5 bases not matched to a gene. There are 15 residues in the CDR3. CDR3 protein: CASSPHRGTNEKLFF. CDR3 bases: TGTGCCAGCAGCCCGCACAGGGGTACTAATGAAAAACTGTTTTTT.

The chain carries TRBV5-1 and TRBJ1-2; D gene ambiguous. Germline V gives CDR1 SGHRS, CDR2 YFSETQ. The CDR3 covers 13 residues. Trimming cost V 0 bases and J 9 bases, with 12 bases left between them. The CDR3 sequence: CASSLGEGESYTF. CDR3 in DNA: TGCGCCAGCAGCTTGGGGGAGGGAGAAAGCTACACCTTC. The entire variable domain, with the rest obtained from reference TRBV5-1 and TRBJ1-2, is as follows: KAGVTQTPRYLIKTRGQQVTLSCSPISGHRSVSWYQQTPGQGLQFLFEYFSETQRNKGNFPGRFSGRQFSNSRSEMNVSTLELGDSALYLCASSLGEGESYTFGSGTRLTVV.

The chain couples TRBV7-2 to TRBJ2-5; D gene unclear. The CDR3 contains 14 residues. With 4 bases removed from V and 0 bases from J, the gap between germline ends came to 9 bases. The V gene's germline CDR1 is SGHTA and CDR2 FQGNSA. The CDR3 loop reads CASSYQTYQETQYF. For the CDR3, the DNA is TGTGCCAGCAGCTACCAGACGTACCAAGAGACCCAGTACTTC.

The V gene is TRBV19, the J gene TRBJ2-2; possibly TRBD1 for D (5 bases). The CDR3 covers 13 residues. V lost 5 bases, J lost 7 bases, and 11 bases lay in between. CDR1 is LNHDA, CDR2 SQIVND, per germline (reference sequence). CDR3 residues: CASSVGHIGELFF. CDR3 nucleotides: TGTGCCAGTAGTGTCGGACATATCGGGGAGCTGTTTTTT.

The chain has TRBV4-1 and TRBJ2-7; no definite D call. CDR3 length: 14 residues. Germline lookup yields CDR1 MGHRA and CDR2 YSYEKL. V was trimmed by 0 bases and J by 6 bases, leaving 12 bases between them. This chain's CDR3 is CASSQESSRREQYF. DNA of the CDR3: TGCGCCAGCAGCCAAGAGTCCAGCCGGCGCGAGCAGTACTTC.

The chain employs TRBV5-4 and TRBJ2-4; 8 bases map to TRBD1. V lost 2 bases, J lost 4 bases, and 5 bases stayed unmatched. This CDR3 has 15 residues. Germline-derived CDR1 and CDR2 are SGHNT and YYREEE (reference sequence). The DNA of the CDR3 is TGTGCCAGCAGCTTACAGGACAGGGTGAAAAACATTCAGTACTTC. Protein sequence: CASSLQDRVKNIQYF.

V gene TRBV7-2 combines with J gene TRBJ1-1, with D tentatively TRBD1 (6 bases). The V gene's germline CDR1 is SGHTA and CDR2 FQGNSA. V lost 4 bases and J lost 0, with 9 bases in between. The CDR3 covers 14 residues. CDR3: CASSSGALNTEAFF. CDR3 bases: TGTGCCAGCAGCTCGGGGGCTCTGAACACTGAAGCTTTCTTT.